Listed below are T cell receptor beta chains from one sample, sequenced in a study of T cells after yellow fever vaccination. Via MiXCR, TCRdb re-called the 5' RACE reads, giving one row per CDR3 protein. Among about 69,000 distinct CDR3 sequences listed, approximately 5% were seen once. The specimen comprised CD4+ T cells sorted from PBMCs, sampled roughly 15 days after the first yellow fever vaccination. These receptors were obtained from a man aged 18-30 years who received the YFV17D yellow fever vaccine. Both conserved end residues are part of each CDR3. A D gene is named only where the DNA matches it firmly. Clone size is stated in some rows and not others, as once, few, many or a class when expanded.

d_gene	j_gene	v_gene	abundance	CDR3nt	CDR3aa
NA	TRBJ1-1	TRBV5-1	many	TGCGCCAGCAGCCCCCAGGGCGAGGACACTGAAGCTTTCTTT	CASSPQGEDTEAFF
NA	TRBJ1-4	TRBV7-6	NA	TGTGCCAGCAGCCCGAGGCCTCCTGCAACTAATGAAAAACTGTTTTTT	CASSPRPPATNEKLFF
NA	TRBJ2-3	TRBV29-1	NA	TGCAGCGTTGAGAACAGGGACCGAAACACAGATACGCAGTATTTT	CSVENRDRNTDTQYF
TRBD1	TRBJ1-1	TRBV7-2	many	TGTGCCAGCAGCTTAGCCTGGACAGGGGCCTCCTTT	CASSLAWTGASF
TRBD2	TRBJ2-3	TRBV7-2	many	TGTGCCAGCAGCTTCCAGACTAGCGGGGGGGATACGCAGTATTTT	CASSFQTSGGDTQYF
NA	TRBJ2-3	TRBV4-1	many	TGCGCCAGCAGCCAACAGGTCACAGATACGCAGTATTTT	CASSQQVTDTQYF
NA	TRBJ1-1	TRBV6-5	many	TGTGCCAGCAGTTACGTACTTGGCCTGCGCAAAGCTTTCTTT	CASSYVLGLRKAFF
NA	TRBJ1-6	TRBV20-1	many	TGCAGTGCGAACAGGATCTCCTATAATTCACCCCTCCACTTT	CSANRISYNSPLHF
TRBD1	TRBJ1-1	TRBV7-9	many	TGTGCCAGCAGCTTAGGTACAGGGGGCTCGGCTTTCTTT	CASSLGTGGSAFF
NA	TRBJ2-5	TRBV2	many	TGTGCCAGCAGGGAGACCCTGACAGCCCGATACCAAGAGACCCAGTACTTC	CASRETLTARYQETQYF
NA	TRBJ2-5	TRBV4-2	NA	TGTGCCAGCAGCCCAGGGGTCCTAGGGACCCAGTACTTC	CASSPGVLGTQYF
NA	TRBJ2-2	TRBV7-9	few	TGTGCCAGCAGCTTGGACTTGGGGCCCACCGGGGAGCTGTTTTTT	CASSLDLGPTGELFF
TRBD1	TRBJ2-3	TRBV7-9	many	TGTGCCACCGACAGGGGGTATATAACAGATACGCAGTATTTT	CATDRGYITDTQYF
NA	TRBJ2-5	TRBV20-1	many	TGCAGTGCCACCCTAGGCCTTTCGCGAGGGACCCAGTACTTC	CSATLGLSRGTQYF
NA	TRBJ2-1	TRBV7-2	many	TGTGCCAGCAGCTCGGGGACTTTCTACAATGAGCAGTTCTTC	CASSSGTFYNEQFF
NA	TRBJ2-7	TRBV6-2/TRBV6-3	many	TGTGCCAGCAGTTATAAGGCCGGATCTTTTTCCTACGAGCAGTACTTC	CASSYKAGSFSYEQYF
TRBD2	TRBJ2-3	TRBV11-2	many	TGTGCCAGCAGCTTAGTCGGGGCGAGCGGGGGGCGTGGAGCAGATACGCAGTATTTT	CASSLVGASGGRGADTQYF
TRBD1	TRBJ1-4	TRBV20-1	many	TGCAGTGCTGGACAGGGATCGGGACTTGAAAAACTGTTTTTT	CSAGQGSGLEKLFF
TRBD1	TRBJ2-5	TRBV5-1	NA	TGCGCCAGCAGCTTCCAACTGACAGGGGGCCAAGAGACCCAGTACTTC	CASSFQLTGGQETQYF
TRBD2	TRBJ2-1	TRBV12-3/TRBV12-4	many	TGTGCCAGCAGTTCGGGGGGTAGGAATGAGCAGTTCTTC	CASSSGGRNEQFF
NA	TRBJ2-2	TRBV7-6	many	TGTGCCAGCAGCTTTGGGCAACTGAACACCGGGGAGCTGTTTTTT	CASSFGQLNTGELFF
TRBD2	TRBJ2-3	TRBV29-1	many	TGCAGCGTTGAAGGTCTCGCGGGGGATAGCACAGATACGCAGTATTTT	CSVEGLAGDSTDTQYF
NA	TRBJ2-3	TRBV5-1	many	TGCGCCAGCAGCTTTTCCGGGTCCCCGGGAGATACGCAGTATTTT	CASSFSGSPGDTQYF
NA	TRBJ2-1	TRBV7-2	many	TGTGCCAGCAGCCCTCCCTACCGGACAGAGCCCATTGGGTTCTTC	CASSPPYRTEPIGFF
NA	TRBJ1-4	TRBV18	many	TGTGCCAGCTCACCAAGGGGAAAACTGTTTTTT	CASSPRGKLFF
NA	TRBJ1-1	TRBV28	many	TGTGCCAGCCAACCTATGAGCACTGAAGCTTTCTTT	CASQPMSTEAFF
TRBD1	TRBJ2-7	TRBV28	many	TGTGCCAGCAGTTTAGGCTCCGGGACAGGGGGCTACGAGCAGTACTTC	CASSLGSGTGGYEQYF
NA	TRBJ1-2	TRBV4-3	many	TGCGCCAGCAGCCAAGAGGGCTATGGCTACACCTTC	CASSQEGYGYTF
NA	TRBJ2-1	TRBV5-4	few	TGTGCCAGCATGGAGGGATCCTCCTACAATGAGCAGTTCTTC	CASMEGSSYNEQFF
TRBD1	TRBJ2-1	TRBV5-1	many	TGCGCCAGCAGCCCTGCGGCCGGGACAGGTAACAATGAGCAGTTCTTC	CASSPAAGTGNNEQFF
TRBD1	TRBJ2-2	TRBV5-1	many	TGCGCCAGCAGCAACCGGGACAGGGCCACCGGGGAGCTGTTTTTT	CASSNRDRATGELFF
NA	TRBJ2-2	TRBV9	many	TGTGCCAGCAGCCCTGTCAGGGATGTCACCGGGGAGCTGTTTTTT	CASSPVRDVTGELFF
NA	TRBJ2-3	TRBV6-4	many	TGTGCCAGCAGTGACTCGAGCGTTGGTGCGCAGTATTTT	CASSDSSVGAQYF
NA	TRBJ2-3	TRBV9	many	TGTGCCAGCAGCGTCAGAGGGCCTCGATCAGATACGCAGTATTTT	CASSVRGPRSDTQYF
NA	TRBJ2-6	TRBV20-1	many	TGCAGCCCGGTCAACCCCACCTCTGGGGCCAACGTCCTGACTTTC	CSPVNPTSGANVLTF
TRBD1	TRBJ2-7	TRBV30	many	TGTGCCTGGAGTGACCCCTCGGGGCAGGGGGCGGGCGAGCAGTACTTC	CAWSDPSGQGAGEQYF
TRBD2	TRBJ2-3	TRBV6-5	few	TGTGCCAGCAGACCATACCGGGGGGGGGGTAGGGATACGCAGTATTTT	CASRPYRGGGRDTQYF
NA	TRBJ1-2	TRBV7-8	many	TGTGCCAGCAGCCCGGTCAGACAGGAACATGGCTACACCTTC	CASSPVRQEHGYTF